This T cell receptor (beta chain) stems from a study of blood T cell repertoires in COVID-19. Trimming shortened V by 0 bases and J by 6 bases, and 8 bases separated the two germline ends. This CDR3 contains 13 residues. Clones were sequenced by immunoSEQ multiplex PCR, and TCRdb holds only the in-frame ones, with some missing. The sample comprises about 70,000 clones, about 88% of which are singletons, and about 4.2% rests with the top ten. The specimen was peripheral blood. The chain couples TRBV12-3 or TRBV12-4 to TRBJ1-2; unclear D gene. The TCR comes from a man between 65 and 80 years old with active COVID-19. The CDR3 region is CASSLAGSDGYTF. The CDR3 DNA follows: TGTGCCAGCAGTTTAGCAGGGAGTGATGGCTACACCTTC.